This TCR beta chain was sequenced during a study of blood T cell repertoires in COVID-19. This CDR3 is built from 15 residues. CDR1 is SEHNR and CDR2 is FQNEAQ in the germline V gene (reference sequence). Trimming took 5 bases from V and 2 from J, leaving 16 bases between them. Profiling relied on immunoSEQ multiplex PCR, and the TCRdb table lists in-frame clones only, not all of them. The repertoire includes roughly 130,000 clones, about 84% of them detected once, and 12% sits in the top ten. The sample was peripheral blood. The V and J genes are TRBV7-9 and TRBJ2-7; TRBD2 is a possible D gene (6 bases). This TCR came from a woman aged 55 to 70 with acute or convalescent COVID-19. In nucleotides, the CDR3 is TGTGCCAGCAGCCGCGAAGGGACGGGAGCCTACGAGCAGTACTTC. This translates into CASSREGTGAYEQYF.